Listed here are 25 T cell receptor beta chains from one sample, sequenced in a study of blood T cell repertoires in COVID-19. Clones were read by immunoSEQ multiplex PCR, and TCRdb kept only the in-frame ones, dropping some. The profile shows under 200,000 clones, approximately 91% of them singletons. The source material was peripheral blood. These TCRs come from a man between 18 and 35 years old with active or convalescent COVID-19.

The rearrangement uses TRBV5-1 and TRBJ2-2; 8 bases line up with TRBD1. Germline trimming cut 3 bases from V and 2 bases from J; bases unmatched to any gene: 6. CDR3 length: 16 residues. From germline, CDR1 is SGHRS and CDR2 YFSETQ. The CDR3, as DNA: TGCGCCAGCAGCTGGACAGGGACAGCTAACACCGGGGAGCTGTTTTTT. Translation gives CASSWTGTANTGELFF.

The genes are TRBV19 and TRBJ1-4; 7 bases are a match to TRBD1. The germline V gene encodes CDR1 LNHDA and CDR2 SQIVND (reference sequence). The ends lost 4 bases at V and 10 bases at J; junction bases unmatched: 15. The CDR3 spans 16 residues. CDR3 loop: CASSTTLDRDGGKLFF. The CDR3 bases are TGTGCCAGTAGTACTACCCTTGACAGGGACGGTGGAAAACTGTTTTTT.

The rearrangement uses TRBV6-2 or TRBV6-3 and TRBJ1-4, with D unresolved. The CDR3 has 12 residues. Germline CDR1 MNHEY, CDR2 SVGEGT. V was cut by 2 bases and J by 10 bases, with 8 bases left in between. The CDR3 DNA sequence: TGTGCCAGCAGTTACGCGGCGGCAAAACTGTTTTTT. Its translation is CASSYAAAKLFF.

This clone is a singleton in its sample. The rearrangement joins TRBV10-2 to TRBJ1-1; D is unresolved. The CDR3 has 12 amino acids. Germline V gene sequence: CDR1 WSHSY, CDR2 SAAADI. Trimming took off 5 bases at V and 3 bases at J, with 7 bases between the two ends. The CDR3 is CASSPGDTEAFF. The CDR3 DNA is TGCGCCAGCAGTCCGGGAGACACTGAAGCTTTCTTT.

The chain is built from TRBV5-4 and TRBJ2-3, with D perhaps TRBD1 (6 bases). The CDR3 consists of 14 residues. Germline CDR1 reads SGHNT; CDR2 reads YYREEE (reference sequence). Trimming took 0 bases from V and 4 from J, leaving 9 bases between them. In DNA, the CDR3 is TGTGCCAGCAGCTTGGTGGGGGCCTCAGATACGCAGTATTTT. Protein sequence: CASSLVGASDTQYF.

The chain combines TRBV6-8 with TRBJ2-5, with D possibly TRBD1 on 6 matching bases. CDR1 and CDR2 (germline): MNHGY, SAAAGT. CDR3 length equals 14 residues. Trimming stripped 8 bases from V and 0 bases from J, with 13 bases between. CDR3 amino acids: CASPKAGDQETQYF. The CDR3 nucleotides are TGTGCCAGCCCTAAAGCAGGGGACCAAGAGACCCAGTACTTC.

The rearrangement joins TRBV5-4 to TRBJ1-2; tentatively, D is TRBD1 (5 bases). CDR1 SGHNT and CDR2 YYREEE come from the germline V gene (reference sequence). The germline V and J ends were trimmed by 5 bases and 8 bases, with 16 bases remaining between them. The CDR3 extends over 13 amino acids. CDR3 nucleotides: TGTGCCAGCAGGGAACAGGCGAAGTTAGGCTACACCTTC. Protein sequence: CASREQAKLGYTF.

A single count supports this clone. The chain uses TRBV3-1 (or the pseudogene TRBV3-2) and TRBJ2-2; TRBD2 might be the D (6 bases). The CDR3 has 18 amino acids. Germline values: CDR1 LGHDT, CDR2 YNNKEL (reference sequence). Trimming removed 2 bases at V and 2 bases at J, with 18 bases between. CDR3 nucleotide sequence: TGTGCCAGCAGCCAAAAGCAGACACGGGGGTCAAACACCGGGGAGCTGTTTTTT. This sequence encodes CASSQKQTRGSNTGELFF.

The chain links TRBV30 to TRBJ2-5; TRBD2 might be the D (7 bases). Trimming cost V 2 bases and J 7 bases, with 14 bases left between them. The CDR3 runs 13 residues. The germline V gene encodes CDR1 GTSNPN and CDR2 SVGIG (reference sequence). CDR3 amino acids: CAWSFRGGGTQYF. The DNA for the CDR3 is TGTGCCTGGAGTTTCCGGGGAGGGGGGACCCAGTACTTC.

The CDR3 region is CASSQVGRGHNSPLHF. As DNA, the CDR3 is TGTGCCAGCAGCCAAGTAGGAAGGGGGCATAATTCACCCCTCCACTTT. The rearrangement links TRBV3-1 (or the pseudogene TRBV3-2) to TRBJ1-6, with 7 bases aligning to TRBD1. V was clipped by 1 base and J by 5 bases; unmatched bases: 5. The CDR3 consists of 16 residues. Germline CDR1 is LGHDT and CDR2 is YNNKEL (reference sequence).

This chain links TRBV7-3 with TRBJ2-2, with D unclear. The ends were cut back, 5 bases at V and 2 bases at J, with 12 bases in the middle. The CDR3 is made up of 15 amino acids. Germline V CDR1 and CDR2: SGHTA, FQGTGA. CDR3 nucleotides: TGTGCCAGCAGCAATAGTCCTCAAAACACCGGGGAGCTGTTTTTT. It encodes CASSNSPQNTGELFF.

CDR3 region: CASSVGDRGAGNTIYF. The CDR3 DNA reads as TGTGCCAGCAGTGTAGGGGACAGGGGGGCTGGAAACACCATATATTTT. The V and J genes are TRBV2 and TRBJ1-3, with TRBD1 identical over 11 bases. CDR3 size: 16 residues. V lost 4 bases to trimming and J lost 2 bases; unmatched junction nucleotides: 4. Germline values: CDR1 SNHLY, CDR2 FYNNEI.

The J gene is TRBJ1-6, the V gene TRBV7-2; D remains ambiguous. CDR1 is SGHTA and CDR2 is FQGNSA in the germline V gene. Trimming pared 1 base from V and 5 bases from J, leaving 12 bases between. The CDR3 totals 16 residues. In DNA form, the CDR3 reads TGTGCCAGCAGCTTAGGCGGGGTACTTAATAATTCACCCCTCCACTTT. Protein product: CASSLGGVLNNSPLHF.

The V gene is TRBV12-3 or TRBV12-4, the J gene TRBJ1-1; D ambiguous. The CDR3 loop spans 12 amino acids. The V end was cut by 1 base, the J end by 8 bases, with 8 bases between. The CDR3 bases are TGTGCCAGCAGTTTAGTGAGATCGGAAGCTTTCTTT. Encoded protein: CASSLVRSEAFF.

The CDR3 DNA is TGTGCCAGCAGTAGGGGACAGCGTGGAATGCACTATGGCTACACCTTC. It is translated as CASSRGQRGMHYGYTF. The chain joins TRBV6-2 or TRBV6-3 to TRBJ1-2, with 7 bases identical to TRBD1. V lost 5 bases and J lost 3; bases outside the gene matches: 12. The CDR3 covers 16 residues. Germline-derived CDR1 and CDR2 are MNHEY and SVGEGT.

The chain recombines TRBV5-8 with TRBJ1-2; D remains unclear. Germline V lookup: CDR1 SGHTS, CDR2 YDEGEE. CDR3 size: 14 residues. V lost 0 bases, J lost 1 base, and 7 bases lay in between. The CDR3 region is CASSLVAGNYGYTF. The CDR3 DNA reads TGTGCCAGCAGCTTGGTGGCTGGTAACTATGGCTACACCTTC.

The chain is built from TRBV5-4 and TRBJ1-1; D may be TRBD1 (6 bases). The CDR3 is 13 residues long. Germline V gives CDR1 SGHNT, CDR2 YYREEE (reference sequence). Deletions cut 7 bases from V and 0 bases from J, with 10 bases between. CDR3 sequence reads: CASGQLLNTEAFF. For the CDR3, the DNA is TGTGCCAGCGGACAGCTGTTGAACACTGAAGCTTTCTTT. The full variable domain, with the rest looked up from reference TRBV5-4 and TRBJ1-1, is ETGVTQSPTHLIKTRGQQVTLRCSSQSGHNTVSWYQQALGQGPQFIFQYYREEENGRGNFPPRFSGLQFPNYSSELNVNALELDDSALYLCASGQLLNTEAFFGQGTRLTVV.

J is TRBJ2-7 and V is TRBV10-3, with D possibly matching TRBD2 (5 bases). Trimming left V 3 bases short and J 0 bases short, with 12 bases between. The CDR3 contains 15 residues. The germline V gene encodes CDR1 ENHRY and CDR2 SYGVKD. CDR3 protein: CAISESDSSSYEQYF. CDR3 bases: TGTGCCATCAGTGAATCGGACTCGAGCTCCTACGAGCAGTACTTC.

This clone is a singleton in its sample. The chain joins TRBV24-1 to TRBJ2-3, with 7 positions matching TRBD2. Looked up from germline, CDR1 is KGHDR and CDR2 is SFDVKD. The junction had 7 bases not matched to a gene; V was cut back by 3 bases and J by 11 bases. There are 13 residues in the CDR3. CDR3 bases: TGTGCCACCAGTGATCCAAGACTAGCAGGGCAGTATTTT. Protein product: CATSDPRLAGQYF.

For the CDR3, the DNA is TGTGCCTGGAGGGCGGGGACCTACTACGAGCAGTACTTC. Translation: CAWRAGTYYEQYF. The J gene is TRBJ2-7, the V gene TRBV30; TRBD2 is a possible D gene (6 bases). Looked up from germline, CDR1 is GTSNPN and CDR2 is SVGIG (reference sequence). Trimming took off 3 bases at V and 3 bases at J, with 12 bases between the two ends. This CDR3 spans 13 amino acids.

J is TRBJ2-1 and V is TRBV4-2, with D tentatively TRBD2 (6 bases). V was pared by 1 base and J by 5 bases, with 9 bases between. The germline CDR1 and CDR2 sequences are LGHNA and YNFKEQ. The CDR3 runs 14 residues. CDR3 nucleotides: TGTGCCAGCAGCCAAGCGGGACTCAACAATGAGCAGTTCTTC. It specifies CASSQAGLNNEQFF.

The genes are TRBV5-1 and TRBJ1-2; possibly TRBD1 for D (5 bases). V shed 2 bases and J shed 2 bases, with 13 bases lying between them. This CDR3 contains 15 residues. Germline loops: CDR1 SGHRS, CDR2 YFSETQ. The CDR3 DNA sequence: TGCGCCAGCAGCTTCTCAGGGCTGAACAACTATGGCTACACCTTC. Encoded protein: CASSFSGLNNYGYTF.

The chain recombines TRBV10-3 with TRBJ2-1, with TRBD1 matching 11 bases. V lost 10 bases, J lost 2 bases, and 4 bases stayed unmatched. This CDR3 has 14 amino acids. Germline CDR1 reads ENHRY; CDR2 reads SYGVKD. The CDR3 loop reads CASRGQGAYNEQFF. The DNA of the CDR3 is TGTGCCAGTCGGGGACAGGGGGCCTACAATGAGCAGTTCTTC.

The chain combines TRBV2 with TRBJ2-1, with 12 bases identical to TRBD2. There are 14 residues in the CDR3. CDR1 is SNHLY, CDR2 FYNNEI, per germline. The V segment lost 6 bases and the J segment 9 bases; nucleotides outside the gene matches: 6. For the CDR3, the DNA is TGTGCCAGCAGAGGACTAGCGGGGTTTGGTGAGCAGTTCTTC. Translation: CASRGLAGFGEQFF. The entire variable domain, with the rest obtained from reference TRBV2 and TRBJ2-1, is as follows: EPEVTQTPSHQVTQMGQEVILRCVPISNHLYFYWYRQILGQKVEFLVSFYNNEISEKSEIFDDQFSVERPDGSNFTLKIRSTKLEDSAMYFCASRGLAGFGEQFFGPGTRLTVL.

The chain's CDR3 is CASSLASRGANTDTQYF. The CDR3 DNA is TGTGCCAGCAGCTTAGCGTCGCGGGGGGCGAACACAGATACGCAGTATTTT. This chain links TRBV7-9 with TRBJ2-3, with 8 bases fitting TRBD2. CDR1 is SEHNR, CDR2 FQNEAQ, per germline (reference sequence). Trimming removed 0 bases from V and 2 bases from J; junction bases left unmatched: 7. The CDR3 totals 17 residues.